Listed below are T cell receptor beta chains from one sample, sequenced in a study of blood T cell repertoires in COVID-19. The assay was immunoSEQ multiplex PCR, and TCRdb's table has in-frame clones only and misses some. Of about 35,000 clones in the sample, more than 75% are singletons; the top ten hold about 42%. The sample taken for sequencing was peripheral blood. These receptors originate from an elderly man with active or convalescent COVID-19. Both conserved end residues are part of each CDR3. D genes are given only for firm matches. The size field is filled for only some rows; it gives once, few, many or a size class.

clone_size j_call v_call d_call cdr3_nt cdr3_aa
. TRBJ1-2 TRBV28 TRBD1 TGTGCCAGCAGTTTTCAGGGGGCGGTCTATGGCTACACCTTC CASSFQGAVYGYTF
. TRBJ2-1 TRBV7-2 . TGTGCCAGCAGCTTAGAAAGCTGGACTGGGTACAATGAGCAGTTCTTC CASSLESWTGYNEQFF
. TRBJ2-1 TRBV10-3 TRBD1 TGTGCCATCAGCGAGGGACAGGGGGCGATGGATGAGCAGTTCTTC CAISEGQGAMDEQFF
. TRBJ1-2 TRBV27 TRBD1 TGTGCCAGCAGGGAGACAGGGGGATTAGGTGGCTACACCTTC CASRETGGLGGYTF
. TRBJ1-2 TRBV27 TRBD1 TGTGCCAGCAGTTTATCCGTCGACAGGGCGGCGAATGGCTACACCTTC CASSLSVDRAANGYTF
. TRBJ2-6 TRBV6-4 . TGTGCCAGCAGTGTGGGGGCCGCTGGGGCCAACGTCCTGACTTTC CASSVGAAGANVLTF
. TRBJ1-1 TRBV7-9 TRBD1 TGTGCCAGCAGCCAGGACAGGTATTGGGCTTTCTTT CASSQDRYWAFF
. TRBJ2-3 TRBV6-5 . TGTGCCAGCGCATCCCAGGGTTTCACAGATACGCAGTATTTT CASASQGFTDTQYF
. TRBJ2-2 TRBV9 TRBD2 TGTGCCAGCAGCGTGGGAGGACTAGCGGGACCGCTGTTTTTT CASSVGGLAGPLFF
. TRBJ1-1 TRBV27 . TGTGCCAGCAGTTTAAGGGGTCCGAACACTGAAGCTTTCTTT CASSLRGPNTEAFF
. TRBJ2-3 TRBV28 TRBD2 TGTGCCAGCATATCAGCGGGAGTAGGGGAAGATACGCAGTATTTT CASISAGVGEDTQYF
. TRBJ1-6 TRBV14 . TGTGCCAGCAGCCAATTCCCGCAGGTTTATAATTCACCCCTCCACTTT CASSQFPQVYNSPLHF
. TRBJ2-3 TRBV19 . TGTGCCAGTAGTCTGTCGGGGGGCCAGTTGGATACGCAGTATTTT CASSLSGGQLDTQYF
. TRBJ2-1 TRBV28 . TGTGCCAGCAGAGCTCCGGGACAAGGGTACAATGAGCAGTTCTTC CASRAPGQGYNEQFF
. TRBJ2-3 TRBV27 . TGTGCCAGCAGTTTAGTGGGGCCTTTACTTTCAGATACGCAGTATTTT CASSLVGPLLSDTQYF
. TRBJ2-1 TRBV1 . TGCACCAGCGGCAAGGACAGGGTTGAGGGGGAGCAGTTCTTC CTSGKDRVEGEQFF
. TRBJ2-1 TRBV11-2 . TGTGCCAGCAGCTTCTGGACTAACAATGAGCAGTTCTTC CASSFWTNNEQFF
. TRBJ1-1 TRBV9 . TGTGCCAGCAGCGCCACAGGAGATAACACTGAAGCTTTCTTT CASSATGDNTEAFF
. TRBJ1-2 TRBV29-1 . TGCAGCGTTGAAGATCCAGGGAACTATGGCTACACCTTC CSVEDPGNYGYTF
. TRBJ2-5 TRBV7-2 TRBD2 TGTGCCAGCAGCTTAGAAGCTAGCGGGAGGTGGGAGACCCAGTACTTC CASSLEASGRWETQYF
. TRBJ2-3 TRBV27 . TGTGCCAGCAGTTTATTGGGGGCCAATACGCAGTATTTT CASSLLGANTQYF
. TRBJ1-1 TRBV6-2/TRBV6-3 TRBD1 TGTGCCAGCAGTTACTCTGGGACAGGGACTGAAGCTTTCTTT CASSYSGTGTEAFF
. TRBJ2-1 TRBV2 TRBD1 TGTGCCAGCAGTGACCGGGACAGGGGCTACAATGAGCAGTTCTTC CASSDRDRGYNEQFF
. TRBJ2-1 TRBV5-1 TRBD2 TGCGCCAGCAGCTTGGGGTCCCCAGCGGGACCCTTTTACAATGAGCAGTTCTTC CASSLGSPAGPFYNEQFF
. TRBJ1-2 TRBV28 TRBD1 TGTGCCACTGAGACAGGGGCGAACTATGGCTACACCTTC CATETGANYGYTF
. TRBJ1-5 TRBV6-5 . TGTGCCAGCAGAGTGCAGGGGAGCAATCAGCCCCAGCATTTT CASRVQGSNQPQHF
. TRBJ2-1 TRBV27 . TGTGCCAGCAGTACAATAGTAAGCGATGAGCAGTTCTTC CASSTIVSDEQFF
. TRBJ2-1 TRBV27 . TGTGCCAGCAGTCCCGGGGGCGGGGGCAGCTCCTACAATGAGCAGTTCTTC CASSPGGGGSSYNEQFF
. TRBJ2-1 TRBV6-5 . TGTGCCAGCGAGTTGTTTGAGCAGTTCTTC CASELFEQFF
. TRBJ2-3 TRBV5-1 . TGCGCCAGCAGCTTGGCCAGTGGGCGGGTCACAGATACGCAGTATTTT CASSLASGRVTDTQYF
. TRBJ2-7 TRBV3-1/TRBV3-2 . TGTGCCAGCAGCCAAGATTTGGGCGGGGGCAGGAAGCAGTACTTC CASSQDLGGGRKQYF
few TRBJ2-7 TRBV9 TRBD1 TGTGCCAGCAGCGCGGCAGGGGGAGCCTACGAGCAGTACTTC CASSAAGGAYEQYF
. TRBJ2-7 TRBV6-2/TRBV6-3 . TGTGCCAGCAGTTACTCATCAGGGGACCCCTACGAGCAGTACTTC CASSYSSGDPYEQYF
few TRBJ2-5 TRBV2 . TGTGCCAGCAGTGAAGGGTGGGGGCACCTCGGGACCCAGTACTTC CASSEGWGHLGTQYF
. TRBJ2-3 TRBV11-2 . TGTGCCAGCACTACGGGACATCAGGGAGATACGCAGTATTTT CASTTGHQGDTQYF
. TRBJ1-1 TRBV19 . TGTGCCAGTAGCACCCCGGACACTGAAGCTTTCTTT CASSTPDTEAFF
. TRBJ2-7 TRBV28 TRBD2 TGTGCCAGCAGACCGGGACTAGCATCAGGCTACGAGCAGTACTTC CASRPGLASGYEQYF
. TRBJ1-3 TRBV6-5 . TGTGCCAGCAGCCCCTACCGACGGAGTGGAAACACCATATATTTT CASSPYRRSGNTIYF
. TRBJ1-1 TRBV5-1 . TGCGCCAGCAGCCCCTCTAAGGGGAAAGGGGGTACTGAAGCTTTCTTT CASSPSKGKGGTEAFF
few TRBJ2-7 TRBV5-1 TRBD1 TGCGCCAGCAGCTTGCAACAGGGGGTATACGAGCAGTACTTC CASSLQQGVYEQYF
. TRBJ2-7 TRBV4-1 . TGCGCCAGCAGCCAAGGGCCTCCAGGGGCTCCGTACCTGTACGAGCAGTACTTC CASSQGPPGAPYLYEQYF
. TRBJ1-4 TRBV28 TRBD1 TGTGCCAGCAGTTTATCGCCGGGGACAGGGAGGGATGAAAAACTGTTTTTT CASSLSPGTGRDEKLFF
. TRBJ1-1 TRBV12-5 . TGTGCTAGTGGTTTGTTTCAGGGCGGGAGCACTGAAGCTTTCTTT CASGLFQGGSTEAFF
once TRBJ2-1 TRBV7-6 TRBD2 TGTGCCAGCAGCTTCCAGACTAGCGGGAGGGTAGAGCAGTTCTTC CASSFQTSGRVEQFF
. TRBJ1-4 TRBV6-5 . TGTGCCAGCAGGGGACACCCAACAACTAATGAAAAACTGTTTTTT CASRGHPTTNEKLFF
. TRBJ2-7 TRBV19 TRBD2 TGTGCCAGTAGTCCTGGACTAGCGGCCTACGAGCAGTACTTC CASSPGLAAYEQYF
few TRBJ1-1 TRBV28 TRBD1 TGTGCCAGCAGCACAGGGGGTTCGGGCACTGAAGCTTTCTTT CASSTGGSGTEAFF
. TRBJ2-2 TRBV5-1 . TGCGCCAGCAGCTGGTTCTTGGGGCGGCAAAACACCGGGGAGCTGTTTTTT CASSWFLGRQNTGELFF
. TRBJ2-2 TRBV5-6 . TGTGCCAGCAGCTGGGTAGCGCTTAACACCGGGGAGCTGTTTTTT CASSWVALNTGELFF
. TRBJ1-1 TRBV12-5 . TGTGCTAGTGGTTTAAGGGGTGTGAACACTGAAGCTTTCTTT CASGLRGVNTEAFF
. TRBJ2-1 TRBV5-1 TRBD2 TGCGCCAGCAGCTTGGTCCAGCGGGGGGATGAGCAGTTCTTC CASSLVQRGDEQFF
. TRBJ2-3 TRBV4-1 TRBD2 TGCGCCAGCAGCCAAGGCAGCCACATTCTAGCGGGAGTGGAGGGAGATACGCAGTATTTT CASSQGSHILAGVEGDTQYF
few TRBJ2-5 TRBV7-9 . TGTGCCAGCAGCTTCATAGGGGTCGAGACCCAGTACTTC CASSFIGVETQYF
. TRBJ2-7 TRBV7-8 TRBD2 TGTGCCAGCAGCTTAGGGACTAGCGGGACCGAGCAGTACTTC CASSLGTSGTEQYF
. TRBJ2-1 TRBV7-9 TRBD2 TGTGCCAGCAGCTTACAAGCGGGAGGGCCCTACAATGAGCAGTTCTTC CASSLQAGGPYNEQFF